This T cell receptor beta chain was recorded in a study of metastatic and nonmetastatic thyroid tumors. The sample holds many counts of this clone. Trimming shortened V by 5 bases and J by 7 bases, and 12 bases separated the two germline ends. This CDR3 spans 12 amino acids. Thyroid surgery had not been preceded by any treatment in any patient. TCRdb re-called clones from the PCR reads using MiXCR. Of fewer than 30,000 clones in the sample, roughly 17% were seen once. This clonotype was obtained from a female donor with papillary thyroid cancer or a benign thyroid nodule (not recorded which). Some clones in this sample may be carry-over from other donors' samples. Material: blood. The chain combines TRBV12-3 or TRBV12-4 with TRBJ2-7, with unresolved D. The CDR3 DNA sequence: TGTGCCAGCAGTGATAATATAGGGGAGCAGTACTTC. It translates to CASSDNIGEQYF.